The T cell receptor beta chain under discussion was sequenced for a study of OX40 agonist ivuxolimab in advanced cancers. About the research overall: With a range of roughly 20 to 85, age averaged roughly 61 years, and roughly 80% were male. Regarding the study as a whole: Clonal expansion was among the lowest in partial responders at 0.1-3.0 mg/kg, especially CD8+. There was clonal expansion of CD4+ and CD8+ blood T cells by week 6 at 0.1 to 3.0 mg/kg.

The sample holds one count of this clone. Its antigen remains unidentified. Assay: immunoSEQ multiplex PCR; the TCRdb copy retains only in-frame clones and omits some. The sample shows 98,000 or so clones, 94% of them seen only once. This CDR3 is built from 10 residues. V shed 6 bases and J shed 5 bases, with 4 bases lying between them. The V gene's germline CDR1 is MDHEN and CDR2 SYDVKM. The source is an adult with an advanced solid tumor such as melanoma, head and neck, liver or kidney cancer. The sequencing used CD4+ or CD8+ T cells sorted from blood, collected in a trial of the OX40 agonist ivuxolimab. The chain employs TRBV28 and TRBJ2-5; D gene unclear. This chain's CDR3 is CASRGETQYF. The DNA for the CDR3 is TGTGCCAGCAGGGGGGAGACCCAGTACTTC.